This T cell receptor (beta chain) was captured by sequencing in a study of CD8 T cells in Susac syndrome. Reverse transcription used about 0.5 to 1 ug RNA and random hexamers. An immunoSEQ multiplex PCR generated amplified TCR beta CDR3 products spanning 54 Vbeta and 13 Jbeta. TCRdb fed the immunoSEQ multiplex PCR reads into MiXCR, producing one record per CDR3 protein. Here the sample spans roughly 150,000 distinct CDR3 sequences, nearly 97% being singletons. The sequence was obtained from a human donor with multiple sclerosis. The sequenced sample was CD8+ T cells from PBMCs.

The CDR3 loop reads CASSPGQGGFYEQYV. For the CDR3, the DNA is TGTGCCAGCAGTCCGGGACAGGGAGGCTTCTACGAGCAGTACGTC. The chain joins TRBV27 to TRBJ2-7; 9 bases match TRBD1. The germline CDR1 and CDR2 sequences are MNHEY and SMNVEV (reference sequence). CDR3 size: 15 residues. V gave up 5 bases and J gave up 3 bases; unmatched junction bases: 8.